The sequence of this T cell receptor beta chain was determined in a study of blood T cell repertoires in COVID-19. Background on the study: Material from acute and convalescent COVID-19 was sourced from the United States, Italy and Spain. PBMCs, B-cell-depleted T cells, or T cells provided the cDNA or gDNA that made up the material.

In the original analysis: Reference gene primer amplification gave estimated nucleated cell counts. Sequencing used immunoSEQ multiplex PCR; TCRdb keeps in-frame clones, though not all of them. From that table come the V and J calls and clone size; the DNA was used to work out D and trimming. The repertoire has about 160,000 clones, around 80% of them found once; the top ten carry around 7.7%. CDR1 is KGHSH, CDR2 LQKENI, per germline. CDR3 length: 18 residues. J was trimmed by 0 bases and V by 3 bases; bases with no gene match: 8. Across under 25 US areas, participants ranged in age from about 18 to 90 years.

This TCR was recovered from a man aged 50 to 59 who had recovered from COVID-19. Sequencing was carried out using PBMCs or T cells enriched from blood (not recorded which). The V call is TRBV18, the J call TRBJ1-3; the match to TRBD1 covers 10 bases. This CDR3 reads CASSPRTGGSSSGNTIYF. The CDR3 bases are TGTGCCAGCTCACCTCGGACAGGGGGGAGTTCCTCTGGAAACACCATATATTTT.